This T cell receptor beta chain was retrieved from a study of CD8 T cells in ankylosing spondylitis. This clonotype showed up just a few times. Its antigen is as yet unknown. The CDR3 has 16 amino acids. V lost 1 base to trimming and J lost 7 bases, with 16 bases between them. Study results and caveats: Clones linked to disease, bearing a CD8+ phenotype, were relatively rare in peripheral blood. Reportedly, disease-linked clones are significantly enriched in ankylosing spondylitis patients' matched synovial fluid. Reactive arthritis synovial fluid and blood previously showed some of these motif variants. Characteristic of ankylosing spondylitis blood, it appeared, was a TCR beta motif comprising roughly eight highly homologous variants.

With molecular barcodes, quantitative 5'-RACE was used to make the TCR beta libraries. TCRdb re-called the 5' RACE reads with MiXCR, one entry per CDR3 protein. The sample includes fewer than 500,000 distinct CDR3 sequences, approximately 20% of them seen just once. V usage is TRBV12-3 or TRBV12-4 and J usage is TRBJ2-2, with D possibly matching TRBD1 (6 bases). The source is a male donor with ankylosing spondylitis. Sample: blood, either unsorted or a sorted T cell fraction (not recorded which). In nucleotides, the CDR3 is TGTGCCAGCAGTTTAGGGTCGGACAGAGCTGGCGGGGAGCTGTTTTTT. Protein product: CASSLGSDRAGGELFF.